This entry describes one TCR beta chain. TCRdb's copy holds only in-frame clones and misses some; the assay was immunoSEQ multiplex PCR. The sample consists of around 110,000 clones, 75% to 90% of them appearing once. This entry is derived from a study of control samples from healthy donors and cancer patients. The length of the CDR3 is 13 residues. V shed 4 bases and J shed 1 base, with 4 bases lying between them. Germline V gene sequence: CDR1 ENHRY, CDR2 SYGVKD. V gene TRBV10-3 combines with J gene TRBJ2-2; no firm D call. This TCR was sampled from a woman aged 45 to 65 with colorectal cancer. The material sequenced was PBMCs. The CDR3 bases are TGTGCCATCAGTGCAGGGAACACCGGGGAGCTGTTTTTT. Translated: CAISAGNTGELFF.